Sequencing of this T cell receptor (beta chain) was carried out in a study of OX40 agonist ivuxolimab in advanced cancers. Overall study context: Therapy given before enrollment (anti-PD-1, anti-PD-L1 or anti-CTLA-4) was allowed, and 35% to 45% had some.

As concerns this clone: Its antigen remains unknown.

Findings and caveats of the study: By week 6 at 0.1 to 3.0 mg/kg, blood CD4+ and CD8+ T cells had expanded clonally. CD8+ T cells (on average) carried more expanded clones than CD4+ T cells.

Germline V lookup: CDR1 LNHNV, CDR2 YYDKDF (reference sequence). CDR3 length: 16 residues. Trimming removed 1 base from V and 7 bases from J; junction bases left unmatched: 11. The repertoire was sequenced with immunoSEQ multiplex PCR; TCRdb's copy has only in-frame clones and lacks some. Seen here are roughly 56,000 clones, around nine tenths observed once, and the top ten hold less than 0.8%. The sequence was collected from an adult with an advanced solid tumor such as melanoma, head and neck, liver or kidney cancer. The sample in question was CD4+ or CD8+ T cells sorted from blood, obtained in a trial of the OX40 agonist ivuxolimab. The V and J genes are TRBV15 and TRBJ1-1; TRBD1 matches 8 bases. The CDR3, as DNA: TGTGCCACCAGCAGAGGGGGTCGGACAGGGCCGATTGAAGCTTTCTTT. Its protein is CATSRGGRTGPIEAFF.